This T cell receptor beta chain was found in a study of tumor-infiltrating lymphocytes in primary liver carcinoma. Study details: Tumor lesions were T1-T3 N0M0 and spanned about 4.2 to 10 cm. Productive TCRbeta reads per sample were roughly 3.5 to 7.13 million, not differing by tissue.

Priming with a constant-region primer yielded TCR beta cDNA from approximately 500 ng total RNA. Modified slightly, ARM-PCR produced TCR beta libraries over three nested multiplex PCR rounds. The opening two PCR rounds, around 9 cycles each, paired TRBV1-TRBV30 forward primers with a C-beta reverse primer. One entry per CDR3 protein results from TCRdb running MiXCR on the multiplex PCR reads. The repertoire consists of 300,000 to 400,000 distinct CDR3 sequences, with 65% occurring once and the leading ten covering roughly 8.6%. The authors took blood RNA from unsorted whole blood and also extracted germline DNA. Germline CDR1 and CDR2: SGHAT and FQNNGV. The CDR3 consists of 14 residues. Worth noting for this clonotype: Its antigen is still unknown. The junction shows a germline mismatch at one end, possibly a read error.

General study findings and limits: Lower overlap was observed for tumor-adjacent and tumor-blood pairs relative to tumor region pairs.

The sequenced material came from peripheral blood. The receptor was isolated from a middle-aged man with primary liver carcinoma and hepatitis B virus infection. The J gene is TRBJ1-6, the V gene TRBV11-2; D gene unclear. CDR3: CVSSGPPSNSPLRF. The CDR3 DNA sequence: TGTGTCAGCAGCGGACCGCCCAGTAATTCACCCCTCCGCTTT.